Listed below are T cell receptor beta chains from one sample, sequenced in a study of T cell responses to AZD1222 COVID-19 vaccine. Method: immunoSEQ multiplex PCR; TCRdb's copy keeps in-frame clones and lacks some. The repertoire holds about 130,000 clones, with 88% as singletons. The sample was peripheral blood, taken on day 0 of AZD1222 vaccination. These receptors all come from an adult in good health. Each CDR3 is given without its conserved first and last residue.

j_call,v_call,cdr3_aa
TRBJ2-1,TRBV11-2,ASSLPGGRVGRYNEQF
TRBJ1-5,TRBV20-1,SASLGFLTATGQPQH
TRBJ2-7,TRBV11-2,ASSFSGSYEQY
TRBJ1-6,TRBV6-1,ASSEPFRVQYNSPLH
TRBJ1-4,TRBV10-3,AIREDRGEEKLF
TRBJ1-1,TRBV5-1,ASSLNGQGRTEAF
TRBJ1-1,TRBV5-6,ASSLATGMSFGAF
TRBJ1-5,TRBV2,ASGQGGQPQH
TRBJ2-1,TRBV10-3,AISGDRGRASQSSYNEQF
TRBJ1-2,TRBV11-2,ASSSYIRGRNGYT
TRBJ1-2,TRBV2,ASSDRGNYGYT
TRBJ1-2,TRBV28,ASRERRGRDYGYT
TRBJ2-2,TRBV28,ASSKDERGWNTGELF
TRBJ1-1,TRBV10-3,AISPRQGVNTEAF
TRBJ2-5,TRBV29-1,SAGTGGNQETQY
TRBJ1-2,TRBV30,AWSVTGTGGYT
TRBJ1-6,TRBV9,ASSRQGGDESPLH
TRBJ2-5,TRBV7-3,ASSSSWGAQGTQY
TRBJ2-7,TRBV9,ASSVWEGRGYEQY
TRBJ1-5,TRBV10-1,ASTSHDQPQH
TRBJ2-5,TRBV6-5,ASSRQMPQETQY
TRBJ2-5,TRBV18,ASSPTGQGQTQY
TRBJ1-5,TRBV12-1,ASSSHRVSRQPQH
TRBJ2-3,TRBV7-2,ASSPSGLPPDTQY
TRBJ1-3,TRBV5-6,ASSYPASGSGNTIY
TRBJ1-5,TRBV28,ASRLPGQNQPQH
TRBJ1-1,TRBV19,ASTPYRNTEAF
TRBJ1-1,TRBV19,ASSPRTGGGTEAF
TRBJ1-6,TRBV2,ASSESPGPFPLH
TRBJ1-3,TRBV7-9,ASSFRQGENTIY
TRBJ2-1,TRBV24-1,ATSDSSDFVDEQF
TRBJ1-5,TRBV6-6,ASSQGTGGQPQH
TRBJ2-1,TRBV7-3,ASSLTLKLPYNEQF
TRBJ2-3,TRBV6-5,ASRGTIPDTQY
TRBJ1-3,TRBV10-3,AISEQGAANTIY
TRBJ2-7,TRBV10-1,ASSPTGGNYEQY
TRBJ1-5,TRBV7-2,ASRPGQGNQPQH
TRBJ1-5,TRBV18,ASSPDTNQPQH
TRBJ2-1,TRBV13,ASSLWRGDDNEQF
TRBJ1-3,TRBV6-1,ASSEADRISGNTIY
TRBJ2-5,TRBV5-1,ASSLTTVQETQY
TRBJ2-1,TRBV6-4,ASSEQGMGYNEQF
TRBJ2-7,TRBV27,ASSPQAGVGYEQY